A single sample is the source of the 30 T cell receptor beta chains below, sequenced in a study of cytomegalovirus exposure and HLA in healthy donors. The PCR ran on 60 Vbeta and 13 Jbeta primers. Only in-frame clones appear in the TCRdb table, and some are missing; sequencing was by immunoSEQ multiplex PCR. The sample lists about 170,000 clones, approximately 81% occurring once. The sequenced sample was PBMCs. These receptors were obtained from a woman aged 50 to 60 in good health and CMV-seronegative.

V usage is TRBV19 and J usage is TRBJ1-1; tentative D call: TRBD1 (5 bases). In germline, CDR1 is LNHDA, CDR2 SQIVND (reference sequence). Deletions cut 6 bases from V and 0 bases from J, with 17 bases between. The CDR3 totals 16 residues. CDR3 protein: CASSLKGAGMNTEAFF. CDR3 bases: TGTGCCAGTAGCCTAAAAGGGGCAGGCATGAACACTGAAGCTTTCTTT.

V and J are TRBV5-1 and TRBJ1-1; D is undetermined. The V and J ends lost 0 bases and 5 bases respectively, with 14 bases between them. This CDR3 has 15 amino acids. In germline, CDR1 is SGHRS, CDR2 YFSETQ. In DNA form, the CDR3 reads TGCGCCAGCAGCTTGGCCGAGGCTCAGAGGACTGAAGCTTTCTTT. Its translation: CASSLAEAQRTEAFF. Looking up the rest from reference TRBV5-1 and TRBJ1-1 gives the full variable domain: KAGVTQTPRYLIKTRGQQVTLSCSPISGHRSVSWYQQTPGQGLQFLFEYFSETQRNKGNFPGRFSGRQFSNSRSEMNVSTLELGDSALYLCASSLAEAQRTEAFFGQGTRLTVV.

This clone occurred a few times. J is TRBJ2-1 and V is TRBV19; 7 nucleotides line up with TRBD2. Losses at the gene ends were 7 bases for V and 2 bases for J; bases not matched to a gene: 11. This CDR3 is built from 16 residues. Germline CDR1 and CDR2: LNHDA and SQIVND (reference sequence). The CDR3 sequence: CASTIGSGGAYNEQFF. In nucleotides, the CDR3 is TGTGCCAGTACCATAGGGTCGGGGGGTGCCTACAATGAGCAGTTCTTC.

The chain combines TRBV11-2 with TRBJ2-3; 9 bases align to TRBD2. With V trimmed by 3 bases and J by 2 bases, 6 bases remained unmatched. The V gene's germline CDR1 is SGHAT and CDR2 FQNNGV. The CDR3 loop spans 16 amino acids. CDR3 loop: CASSLESGGLTDTQYF. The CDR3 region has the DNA TGTGCCAGCAGCTTGGAGAGCGGGGGGCTCACAGATACGCAGTATTTT.

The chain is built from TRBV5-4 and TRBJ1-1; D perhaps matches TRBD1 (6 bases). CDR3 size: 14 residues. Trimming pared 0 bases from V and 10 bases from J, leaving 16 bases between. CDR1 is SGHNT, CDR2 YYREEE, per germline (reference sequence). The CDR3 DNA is TGTGCCAGCAGCTTGGAAGGGACACCCACCGGAGCTTTCTTT. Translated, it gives CASSLEGTPTGAFF.

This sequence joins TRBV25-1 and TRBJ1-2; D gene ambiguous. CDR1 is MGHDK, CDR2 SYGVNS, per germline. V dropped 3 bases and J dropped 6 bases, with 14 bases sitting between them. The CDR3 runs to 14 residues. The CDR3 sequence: CASSDWREAHGYTF. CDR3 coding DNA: TGTGCCAGCAGTGATTGGCGGGAGGCCCATGGCTACACCTTC.

DNA of the CDR3: TGCGCCAGCAGCTTGGACGGACAGGGAGGGTTAGGTACGCAGTATTTT. Translating it yields CASSLDGQGGLGTQYF. This chain uses TRBV5-1 with TRBJ2-3, with a weak D call TRBD1 (8 bases). CDR3 length: 16 amino acids. V lost 0 bases, J lost 8 bases, and 19 bases lay in between. Germline V gene sequence: CDR1 SGHRS, CDR2 YFSETQ.

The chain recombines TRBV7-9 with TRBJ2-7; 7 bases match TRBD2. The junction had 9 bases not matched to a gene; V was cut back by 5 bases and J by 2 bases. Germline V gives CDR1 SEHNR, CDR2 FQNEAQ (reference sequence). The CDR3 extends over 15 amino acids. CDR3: CASSQPSGLAYEQYF. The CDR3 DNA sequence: TGTGCCAGCAGCCAACCTAGCGGCCTGGCCTACGAGCAGTACTTC.

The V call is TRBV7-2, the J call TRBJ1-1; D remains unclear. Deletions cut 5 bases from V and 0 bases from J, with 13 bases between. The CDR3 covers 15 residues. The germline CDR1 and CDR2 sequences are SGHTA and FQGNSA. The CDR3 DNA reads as TGTGCCAGCAGCCTTTTCCCAGGTCTGAACACTGAAGCTTTCTTT. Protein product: CASSLFPGLNTEAFF.

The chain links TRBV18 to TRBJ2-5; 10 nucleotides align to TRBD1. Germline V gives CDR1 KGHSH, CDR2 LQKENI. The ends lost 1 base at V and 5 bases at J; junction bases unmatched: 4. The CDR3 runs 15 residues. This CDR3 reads CASSPLGQGRETQYF. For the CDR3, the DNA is TGTGCCAGCTCACCACTGGGACAGGGGAGGGAGACCCAGTACTTC. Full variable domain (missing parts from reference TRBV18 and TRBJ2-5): NAGVMQNPRHLVRRRGQEARLRCSPMKGHSHVYWYRQLPEEGLKFMVYLQKENIIDESGMPKERFSAEFPKEGPSILRIQQVVRGDSAAYFCASSPLGQGRETQYFGPGTRLLVL.

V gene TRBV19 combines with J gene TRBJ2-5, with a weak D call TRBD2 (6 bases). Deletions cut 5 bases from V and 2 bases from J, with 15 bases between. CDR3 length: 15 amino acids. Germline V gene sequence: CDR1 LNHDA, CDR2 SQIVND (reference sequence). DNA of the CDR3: TGTGCCAGTAGTGCCTTAGCGGCAGATCAAGAGACCCAGTACTTC. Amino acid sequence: CASSALAADQETQYF.

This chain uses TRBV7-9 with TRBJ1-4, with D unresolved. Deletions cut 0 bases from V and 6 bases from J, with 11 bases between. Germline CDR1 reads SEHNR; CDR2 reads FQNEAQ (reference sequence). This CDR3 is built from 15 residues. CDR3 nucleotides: TGTGCCAGCAGCTTAGCTAGGAGAGGCGATGAAAAACTGTTTTTT. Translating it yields CASSLARRGDEKLFF.

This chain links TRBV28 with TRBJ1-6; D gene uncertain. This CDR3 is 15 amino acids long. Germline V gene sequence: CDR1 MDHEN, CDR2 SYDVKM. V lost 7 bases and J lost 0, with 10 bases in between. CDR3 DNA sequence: TGTGCCAGCACCCCCCCCAGCTCCTATAATTCACCCCTCCACTTT. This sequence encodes CASTPPSSYNSPLHF.

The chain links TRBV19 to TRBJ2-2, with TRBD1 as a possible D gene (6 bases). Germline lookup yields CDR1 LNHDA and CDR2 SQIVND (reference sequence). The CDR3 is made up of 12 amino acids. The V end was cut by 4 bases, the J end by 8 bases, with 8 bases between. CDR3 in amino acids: CASSRGPGELFF. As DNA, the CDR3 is TGTGCCAGTAGTAGGGGGCCGGGGGAGCTGTTTTTT. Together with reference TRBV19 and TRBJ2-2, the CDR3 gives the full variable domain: DGGITQSPKYLFRKEGQNVTLSCEQNLNHDAMYWYRQDPGQGLRLIYYSQIVNDFQKGDIAEGYSVSREKKESFPLTVTSAQKNPTAFYLCASSRGPGELFFGEGSRLTVL.

CDR3: CASSTPGLEGFF. CDR3 sequence (DNA): TGTGCCAGCAGCACGCCGGGACTAGAAGGGTTCTTC. V gene TRBV13 combines with J gene TRBJ2-1, with 8 bases aligning to TRBD2. This CDR3 region has 12 residues. The germline V gene has CDR1 PRHDT and CDR2 FYEKMQ (reference sequence). V shed 5 bases and J 15 bases; nucleotides not matched to a gene: 9.

The CDR3 coding sequence is TGTGCCAGCAGTTTTGCTAAATTCGGGACTAATGAAAAACTGTTTTTT. Amino acid sequence: CASSFAKFGTNEKLFF. The V call is TRBV6-5, the J call TRBJ1-4; D is ambiguous. The germline gives CDR1 MNHEY, CDR2 SVGAGI. The CDR3 loop spans 16 amino acids. Trimming shortened V by 4 bases and J by 2 bases, and 14 bases separated the two germline ends.

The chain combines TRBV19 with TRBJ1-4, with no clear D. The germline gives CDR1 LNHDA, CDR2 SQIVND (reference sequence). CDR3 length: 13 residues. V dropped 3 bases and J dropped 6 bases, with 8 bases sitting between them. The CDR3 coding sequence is TGTGCCAGTAGTATTTCTCGGGATGAAAAACTGTTTTTT. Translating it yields CASSISRDEKLFF.

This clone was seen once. The CDR3 DNA follows: TGCGCCAGCAGCCAGACCTTTGGGGGGCAGGGGGCAGAAAAACTGTTTTTT. As protein: CASSQTFGGQGAEKLFF. The chain joins TRBV4-1 to TRBJ1-4; 8 bases agree with TRBD1. CDR1 MGHRA and CDR2 YSYEKL come from the germline V gene. The length of the CDR3 is 17 residues. V was clipped by 3 bases and J by 8 bases; unmatched bases: 14.

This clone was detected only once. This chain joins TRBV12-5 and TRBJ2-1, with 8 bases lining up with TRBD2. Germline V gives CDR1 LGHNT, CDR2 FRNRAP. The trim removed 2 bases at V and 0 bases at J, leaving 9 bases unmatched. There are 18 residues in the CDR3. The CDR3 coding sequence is TGTGCTAGTGGTTTGTGGAGAACCGGGACTAGCTCCTACAATGAGCAGTTCTTC. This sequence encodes CASGLWRTGTSSYNEQFF.

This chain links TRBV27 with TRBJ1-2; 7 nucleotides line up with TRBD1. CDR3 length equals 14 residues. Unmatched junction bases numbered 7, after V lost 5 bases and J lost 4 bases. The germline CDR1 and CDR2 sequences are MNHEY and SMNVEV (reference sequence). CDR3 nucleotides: TGTGCCAGCAGTAACGCCGGGACAGTCTATGGCTACACCTTC. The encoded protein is CASSNAGTVYGYTF.

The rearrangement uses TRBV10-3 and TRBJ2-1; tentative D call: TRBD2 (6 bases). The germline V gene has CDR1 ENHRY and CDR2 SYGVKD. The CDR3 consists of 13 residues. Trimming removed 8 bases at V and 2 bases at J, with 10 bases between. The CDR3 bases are TGTGCCATCGGCCCGGGGGCCTACAATGAGCAGTTCTTC. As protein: CAIGPGAYNEQFF.

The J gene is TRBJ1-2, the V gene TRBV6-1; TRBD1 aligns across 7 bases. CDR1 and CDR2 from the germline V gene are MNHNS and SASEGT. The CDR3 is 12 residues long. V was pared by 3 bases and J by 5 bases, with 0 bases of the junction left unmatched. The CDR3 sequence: CASSDRGYGYTF. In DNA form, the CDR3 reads TGTGCCAGCAGTGACAGGGGGTATGGCTACACCTTC.

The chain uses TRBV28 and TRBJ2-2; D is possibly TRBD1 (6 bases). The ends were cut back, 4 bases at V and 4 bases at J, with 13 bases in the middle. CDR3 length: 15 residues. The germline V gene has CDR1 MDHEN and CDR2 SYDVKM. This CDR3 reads CASSSNWGRTGELFF. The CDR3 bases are TGTGCCAGCAGTTCCAATTGGGGGCGCACCGGGGAGCTGTTTTTT.

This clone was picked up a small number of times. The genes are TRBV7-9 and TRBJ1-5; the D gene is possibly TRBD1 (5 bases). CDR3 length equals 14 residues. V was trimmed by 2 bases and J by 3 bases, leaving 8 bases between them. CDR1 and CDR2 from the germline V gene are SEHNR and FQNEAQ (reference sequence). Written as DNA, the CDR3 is TGTGCCAGCAGCTTAATAGGGGACAATCAGCCCCAGCATTTT. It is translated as CASSLIGDNQPQHF.

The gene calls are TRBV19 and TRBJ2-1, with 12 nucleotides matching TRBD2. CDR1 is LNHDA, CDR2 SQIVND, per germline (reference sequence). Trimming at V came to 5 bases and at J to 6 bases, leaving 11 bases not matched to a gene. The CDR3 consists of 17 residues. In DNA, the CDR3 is TGTGCCAGTAGTTGGGAAACCGGGACTAGCGGGCCCAATGAGCAGTTCTTC. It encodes CASSWETGTSGPNEQFF.

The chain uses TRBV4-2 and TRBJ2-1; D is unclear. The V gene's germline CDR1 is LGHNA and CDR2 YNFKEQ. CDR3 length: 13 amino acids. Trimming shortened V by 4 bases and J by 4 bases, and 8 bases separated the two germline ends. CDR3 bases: TGTGCCAGCAGCCCTCAGGTATACAATGAGCAGTTCTTC. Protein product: CASSPQVYNEQFF.

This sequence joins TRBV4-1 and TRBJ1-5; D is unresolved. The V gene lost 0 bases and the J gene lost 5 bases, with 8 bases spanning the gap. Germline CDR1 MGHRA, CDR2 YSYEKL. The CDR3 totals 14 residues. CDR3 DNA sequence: TGCGCCAGCAGCCAAGATAGCACCTATCAGCCCCAGCATTTT. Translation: CASSQDSTYQPQHF.

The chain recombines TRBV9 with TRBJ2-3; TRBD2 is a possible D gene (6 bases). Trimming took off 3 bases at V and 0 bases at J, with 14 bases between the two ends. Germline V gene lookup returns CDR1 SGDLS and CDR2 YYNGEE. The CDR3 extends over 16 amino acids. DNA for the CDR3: TGTGCCAGCAGCGGGTCAGTTAGCGGTAGCACAGATACGCAGTATTTT. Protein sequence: CASSGSVSGSTDTQYF.

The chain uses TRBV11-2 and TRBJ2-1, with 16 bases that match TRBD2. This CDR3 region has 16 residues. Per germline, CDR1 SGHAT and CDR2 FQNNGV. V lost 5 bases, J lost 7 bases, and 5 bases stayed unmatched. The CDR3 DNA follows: TGTGCCAGCAGCCCGGGACTAGCGGGGGGGCAGAATGAGCAGTTCTTC. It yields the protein CASSPGLAGGQNEQFF.

The CDR3 DNA reads as TGTGCCAGCAGAGCCACGGGGACACACTCCTACGAGCAGTACTTC. This codes for CASRATGTHSYEQYF. The chain recombines TRBV27 with TRBJ2-5; D perhaps matches TRBD1 (6 bases). The closer fit of TRBJ2-7 to the DNA end suggests the J call may be wrong. CDR3 size: 15 residues. Germline V gene data show CDR1 as MNHEY and CDR2 as SMNVEV (reference sequence).